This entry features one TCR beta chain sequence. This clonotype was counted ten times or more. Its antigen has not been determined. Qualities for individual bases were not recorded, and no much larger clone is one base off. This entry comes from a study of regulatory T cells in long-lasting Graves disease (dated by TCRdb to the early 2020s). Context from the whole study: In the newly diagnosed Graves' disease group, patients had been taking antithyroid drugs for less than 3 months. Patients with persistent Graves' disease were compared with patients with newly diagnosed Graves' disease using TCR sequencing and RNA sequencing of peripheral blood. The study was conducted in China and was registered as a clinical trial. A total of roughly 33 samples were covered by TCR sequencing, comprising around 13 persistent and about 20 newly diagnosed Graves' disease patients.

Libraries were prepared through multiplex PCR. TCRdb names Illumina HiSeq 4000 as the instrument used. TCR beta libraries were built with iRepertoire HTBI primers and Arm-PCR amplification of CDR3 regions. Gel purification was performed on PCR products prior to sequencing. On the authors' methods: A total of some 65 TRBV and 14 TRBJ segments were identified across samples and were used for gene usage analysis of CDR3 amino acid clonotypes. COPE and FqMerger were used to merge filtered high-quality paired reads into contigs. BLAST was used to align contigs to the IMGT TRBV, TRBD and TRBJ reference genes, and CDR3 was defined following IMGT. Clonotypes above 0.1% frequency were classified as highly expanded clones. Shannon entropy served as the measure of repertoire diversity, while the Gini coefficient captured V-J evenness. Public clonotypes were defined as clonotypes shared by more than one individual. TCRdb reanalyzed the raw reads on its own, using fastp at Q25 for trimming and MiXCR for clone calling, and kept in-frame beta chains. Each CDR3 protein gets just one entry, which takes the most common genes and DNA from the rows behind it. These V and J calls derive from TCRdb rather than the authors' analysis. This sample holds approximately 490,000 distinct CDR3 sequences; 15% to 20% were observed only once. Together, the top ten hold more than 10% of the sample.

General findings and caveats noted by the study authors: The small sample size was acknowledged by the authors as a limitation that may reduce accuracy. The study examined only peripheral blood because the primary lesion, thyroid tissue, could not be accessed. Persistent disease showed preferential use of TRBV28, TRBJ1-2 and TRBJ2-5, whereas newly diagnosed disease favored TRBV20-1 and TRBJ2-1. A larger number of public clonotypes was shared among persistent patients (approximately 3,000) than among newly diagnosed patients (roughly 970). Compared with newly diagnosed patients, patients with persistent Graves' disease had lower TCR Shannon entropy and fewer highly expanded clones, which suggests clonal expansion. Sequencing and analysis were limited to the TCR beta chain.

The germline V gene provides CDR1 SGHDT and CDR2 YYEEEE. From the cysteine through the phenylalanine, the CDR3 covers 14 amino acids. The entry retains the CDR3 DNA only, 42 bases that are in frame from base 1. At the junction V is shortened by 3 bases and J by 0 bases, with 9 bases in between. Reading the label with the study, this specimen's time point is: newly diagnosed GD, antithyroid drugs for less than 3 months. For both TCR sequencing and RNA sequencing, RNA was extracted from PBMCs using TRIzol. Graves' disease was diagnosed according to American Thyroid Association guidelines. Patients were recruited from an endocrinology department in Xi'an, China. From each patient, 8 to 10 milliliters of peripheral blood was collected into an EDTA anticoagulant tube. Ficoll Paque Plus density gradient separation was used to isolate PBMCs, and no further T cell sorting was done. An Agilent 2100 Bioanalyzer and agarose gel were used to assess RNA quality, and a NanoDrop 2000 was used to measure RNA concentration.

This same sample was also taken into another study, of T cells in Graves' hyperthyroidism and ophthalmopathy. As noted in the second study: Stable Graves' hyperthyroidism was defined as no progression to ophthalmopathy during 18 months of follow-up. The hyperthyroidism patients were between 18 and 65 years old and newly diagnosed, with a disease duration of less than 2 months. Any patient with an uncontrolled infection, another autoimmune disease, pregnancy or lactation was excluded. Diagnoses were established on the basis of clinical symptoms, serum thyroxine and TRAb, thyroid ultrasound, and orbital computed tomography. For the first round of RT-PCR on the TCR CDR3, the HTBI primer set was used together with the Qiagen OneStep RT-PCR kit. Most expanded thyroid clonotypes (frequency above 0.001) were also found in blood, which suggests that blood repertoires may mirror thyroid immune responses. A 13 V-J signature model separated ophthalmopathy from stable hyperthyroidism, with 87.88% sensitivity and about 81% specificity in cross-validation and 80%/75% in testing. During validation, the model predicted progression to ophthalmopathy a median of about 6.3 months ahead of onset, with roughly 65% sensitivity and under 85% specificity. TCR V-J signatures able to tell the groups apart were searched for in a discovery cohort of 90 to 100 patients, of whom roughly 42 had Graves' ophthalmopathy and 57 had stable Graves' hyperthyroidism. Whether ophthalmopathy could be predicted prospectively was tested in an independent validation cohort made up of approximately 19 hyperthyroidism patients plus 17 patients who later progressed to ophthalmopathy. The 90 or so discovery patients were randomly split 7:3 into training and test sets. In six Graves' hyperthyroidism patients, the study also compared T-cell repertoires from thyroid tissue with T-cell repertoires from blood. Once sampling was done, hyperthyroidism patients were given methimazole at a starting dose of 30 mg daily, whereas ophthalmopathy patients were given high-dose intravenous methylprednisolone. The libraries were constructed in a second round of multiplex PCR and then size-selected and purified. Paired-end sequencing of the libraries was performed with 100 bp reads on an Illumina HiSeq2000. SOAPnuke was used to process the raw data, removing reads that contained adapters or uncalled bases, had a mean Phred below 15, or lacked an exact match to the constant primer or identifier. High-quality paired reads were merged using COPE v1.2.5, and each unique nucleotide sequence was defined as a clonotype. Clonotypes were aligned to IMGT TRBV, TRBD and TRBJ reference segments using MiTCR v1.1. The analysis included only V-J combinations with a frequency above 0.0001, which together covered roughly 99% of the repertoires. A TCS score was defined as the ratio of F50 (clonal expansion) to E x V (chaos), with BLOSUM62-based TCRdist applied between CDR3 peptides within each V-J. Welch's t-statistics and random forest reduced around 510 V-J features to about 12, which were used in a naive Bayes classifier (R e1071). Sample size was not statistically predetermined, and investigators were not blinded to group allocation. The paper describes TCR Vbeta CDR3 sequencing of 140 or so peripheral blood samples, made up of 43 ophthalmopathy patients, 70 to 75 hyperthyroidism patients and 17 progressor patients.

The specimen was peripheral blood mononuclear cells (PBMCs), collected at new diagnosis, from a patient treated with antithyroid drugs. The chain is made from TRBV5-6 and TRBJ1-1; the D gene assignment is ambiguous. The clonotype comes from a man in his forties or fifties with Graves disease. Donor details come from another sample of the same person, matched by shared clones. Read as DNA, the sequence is TGTGCCAGCAGCTGGGTGGATTTGAACACTGAAGCTTTCTTT. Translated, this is CASSWVDLNTEAFF.